One sample yielded the 21 T cell receptor beta chains listed below, sequenced in a study of neurological immune-mediated disorders. MiXCR, run by TCRdb on the 5' RACE reads, gives a single entry per CDR3 protein. The table lists about 38,000 distinct CDR3 sequences, around 10% of them singletons. Time point given: technical triplicate 1. The sequenced sample was PBMCs. The receptors were gathered from a man in his sixties with HTLV-1-associated myelopathy (HAM/TSP).

This clonotype was detected many times. The V and J genes are TRBV6-1 and TRBJ1-1, with a tentative D call TRBD1 (6 bases). Trimming took off 11 bases at V and 5 bases at J, with 18 bases between the two ends. Germline V gives CDR1 MNHNS, CDR2 SASEGT. This CDR3 is built from 13 residues. The CDR3 sequence is CAGGQTLRTEAFF. The CDR3 nucleotides read TGTGCCGGGGGCCAGACGTTAAGAACTGAAGCTTTCTTT.

The sample holds many counts of this clonotype. The J gene is TRBJ1-5, the V gene TRBV20-1; TRBD1 agrees at 7 bases. CDR3 length: 15 amino acids. With V trimmed by 5 bases and J by 2 bases, 9 bases remained unmatched. Germline V gene data show CDR1 as DFQATT and CDR2 as SNEGSKA (reference sequence). This chain's CDR3 is CSARRQGSGNQPQHF. CDR3 DNA: TGCAGTGCTCGAAGACAGGGCTCGGGCAATCAGCCCCAGCATTTT.

There are many counts of this clonotype. The chain couples TRBV7-9 to TRBJ2-1, with TRBD2 matching over 7 bases. Germline loops: CDR1 SEHNR, CDR2 FQNEAQ (reference sequence). Trimming at V came to 4 bases and at J to 2 bases, leaving 5 bases not matched to a gene. This CDR3 comprises 15 residues. The CDR3 nucleotides are TGTGCCAGCAGCTCCCGAGCGGGAACCTACAATGAGCAGTTCTTC. This encodes CASSSRAGTYNEQFF. The full variable domain, rest sourced from reference TRBV7-9 and TRBJ2-1, is DTGVSQNPRHKITKRGQNVTFRCDPISEHNRLYWYRQTLGQGPEFLTYFQNEAQLEKSRLLSDRFSAERPKGSFSTLEIQRTEQGDSAMYLCASSSRAGTYNEQFFGPGTRLTVL.

This clonotype occurred many times. DNA for the CDR3: TGCGCCAGCAGCTTGGCCGCTGTAAGGTCCGGGGAGCTGTTTTTT. As protein: CASSLAAVRSGELFF. V gene TRBV5-1 combines with J gene TRBJ2-2; D call uncertain. V was shortened by 0 bases and J by 6 bases, with 12 bases between the two germline ends. This CDR3 region has 15 residues. Germline CDR1 and CDR2: SGHRS and YFSETQ.

Ten or more counts support this clonotype. This sequence joins TRBV20-1 and TRBJ2-1; D not resolved. V dropped 6 bases and J dropped 0 bases, with 15 bases sitting between them. From germline, CDR1 is DFQATT and CDR2 SNEGSKA (reference sequence). The CDR3 totals 15 residues. CDR3 bases: TGCAGTGCCGAACCGGGCGGCAGCTCCTACAATGAGCAGTTCTTC. Translating gives CSAEPGGSSYNEQFF.

There are many counts of this clonotype. The chain uses TRBV5-1 and TRBJ2-1, with D possibly called TRBD1 or TRBD2 (5 bases each). The germline gives CDR1 SGHRS, CDR2 YFSETQ. V lost 2 bases to trimming and J lost 8 bases, with 20 bases between them. The CDR3 is made up of 16 amino acids. CDR3 nucleotides: TGCGCCAGCAGCTTAGGTGGAACCCACGGGACCGATGAGCAGTTCTTC. Amino acids: CASSLGGTHGTDEQFF.

This clonotype was counted ten times or more. The rearrangement uses TRBV12-3 or TRBV12-4 and TRBJ2-7; perhaps D is TRBD1 or TRBD2 (7 bases each). V was shortened by 6 bases and J by 0 bases, with 15 bases between the two germline ends. This CDR3 contains 15 residues. The CDR3 bases are TGTGCCAGCAGCCAGGGGGGGACACGCTCCTACGAGCAGTACTTC. Translated: CASSQGGTRSYEQYF.

In its sample, this clonotype was seen many times. The chain carries TRBV4-2 and TRBJ2-6; the match to TRBD1 covers 8 bases. The CDR3 consists of 16 residues. CDR1 is LGHNA and CDR2 is YNFKEQ in the germline V gene. Trimming at V came to 1 base and at J to 2 bases, leaving 1 base not matched to a gene. The CDR3: CASSQGDRTGANVLTF. DNA for the CDR3: TGTGCCAGCAGCCAAGGGGACAGGACTGGGGCCAACGTCCTGACTTTC.

In this sample, this clonotype turned up many times. The chain couples TRBV20-1 to TRBJ1-1; TRBD1 aligns across 7 bases. The CDR3 has 13 residues. Germline V gene lookup returns CDR1 DFQATT and CDR2 SNEGSKA (reference sequence). Unmatched junction bases numbered 3, after V lost 3 bases and J lost 2 bases. CDR3 bases: TGCAGTGCTAGTAGACAGGGTAACACTGAAGCTTTCTTT. Its protein product is CSASRQGNTEAFF.

There are many counts of this clonotype. The chain couples TRBV5-1 to TRBJ2-2; TRBD1 matches 8 bases. V trimming: 4 bases; J trimming: 2 bases; junction bases outside the gene matches: 4. The CDR3 covers 15 residues. CDR1 and CDR2 from the germline V gene are SGHRS and YFSETQ. DNA for the CDR3: TGCGCCAGCAGCCCGGACAGGGCTAACACCGGGGAGCTGTTTTTT. Translating it yields CASSPDRANTGELFF.

This clonotype was found many times. This chain's CDR3 is CASSLTQETQYF. The CDR3 DNA follows: TGCGCCAGCAGCTTGACTCAGGAGACCCAGTACTTC. This chain connects TRBV5-1 to TRBJ2-5, with D unclear. Germline values: CDR1 SGHRS, CDR2 YFSETQ. There are 12 residues in the CDR3. The V gene lost 1 base and the J gene lost 5 bases, with 6 bases spanning the gap.

This clonotype was observed at least ten times. The chain couples TRBV5-1 to TRBJ2-5; the D is unclear. Germline V gives CDR1 SGHRS, CDR2 YFSETQ. The CDR3 runs 16 residues. V was shortened by 4 bases and J by 0 bases, with 16 bases between the two germline ends. DNA for the CDR3: TGCGCCAGCAGCCCAGGCCGGAGCGCGAACCAAGAGACCCAGTACTTC. As protein: CASSPGRSANQETQYF.

The chain links TRBV12-3 or TRBV12-4 to TRBJ2-5; 10 nucleotides align to TRBD2. This CDR3 is built from 16 residues. V lost 5 bases to trimming and J lost 6 bases; unmatched junction nucleotides: 12. The CDR3 DNA sequence: TGTGCCAGCAGTCCCCCGACTAGCGGGTCACAAAAGACCCAGTACTTC. Amino acid sequence: CASSPPTSGSQKTQYF.

This clonotype was found many times. CDR3 sequence: CASSLVIGRHQPQHF. For the CDR3, the DNA is TGTGCCAGCAGCTTAGTTATAGGGCGGCATCAGCCCCAGCATTTT. The chain employs TRBV7-8 and TRBJ1-5; D unresolved. Deletions cut 1 base from V and 5 bases from J, with 12 bases between. CDR1 and CDR2 (germline): SGHVS, FQNEAQ. The CDR3 has 15 residues.

This clonotype was recorded at least ten times. V is TRBV20-1 and J is TRBJ1-1, with 9 positions matching TRBD1. The CDR3 length is 15 residues. Germline CDR1 reads DFQATT; CDR2 reads SNEGSKA (reference sequence). J was trimmed by 4 bases and V by 3 bases; bases with no gene match: 9. Here the CDR3 DNA reads TGCAGTGCTAGCGGCGTTAACAGGGGGCTCACTGAAGCTTTCTTT. This encodes CSASGVNRGLTEAFF.

In its sample, this clonotype was seen many times. The V call is TRBV6-6, the J call TRBJ2-3; 8 bases line up with TRBD2. This CDR3 has 15 residues. The germline V gene encodes CDR1 MNHNY and CDR2 SVGAGI (reference sequence). Trimming took 5 bases from V and 4 from J; bases not matched to a gene: 8. In nucleotides, the CDR3 is TGTGCCAGCAGTCCCGGCGGGGGGCCTTCAGATACGCAGTATTTT. This encodes CASSPGGGPSDTQYF.

This clonotype was counted at least ten times. This chain's CDR3 is CASSLGFRARGTNEKLFF. CDR3 DNA sequence: TGTGCCAGCAGCTTAGGATTCAGGGCACGGGGGACTAATGAAAAACTGTTTTTT. The J gene is TRBJ1-4, the V gene TRBV7-8; D might be TRBD1 (5 bases). The CDR3 runs to 18 residues. Trimming removed 1 base from V and 2 bases from J, with 17 bases in between. The V gene's germline CDR1 is SGHVS and CDR2 FQNEAQ. The whole variable domain, filled in from reference TRBV7-8 and TRBJ1-4, reads GAGVSQSPRYKVAKRGQDVALRCDPISGHVSLFWYQQALGQGPEFLTYFQNEAQLDKSGLPSDRFFAERPEGSVSTLKIQRTQQEDSAVYLCASSLGFRARGTNEKLFFGSGTQLSVL.

This clonotype has at least ten counts. The chain couples TRBV7-2 to TRBJ2-1; maybe TRBD1 (5 bases). The germline CDR1 and CDR2 sequences are SGHTA and FQGNSA. This CDR3 has 15 amino acids. V lost 5 bases, J lost 0 bases, and 11 bases lay in between. CDR3 protein: CASSPRQSSYNEQFF. The CDR3 bases are TGTGCCAGCAGCCCGAGACAGAGCTCCTACAATGAGCAGTTCTTC.

This clonotype was detected ten times or more. The gene calls are TRBV12-3 or TRBV12-4 and TRBJ2-7; the match to TRBD2 covers 10 bases. The CDR3 is 14 amino acids. Losses at the gene ends were 4 bases for V and 2 bases for J; bases not matched to a gene: 2. CDR3 residues: CASSSTSGAYEQYF. Here the CDR3 DNA reads TGTGCCAGCAGTTCCACTAGCGGGGCCTACGAGCAGTACTTC.

The V gene is TRBV18, the J gene TRBJ1-2; D is uncertain. This CDR3 contains 16 residues. V was clipped by 3 bases and J by 4 bases, with 18 bases between them. Germline V gene data show CDR1 as KGHSH and CDR2 as LQKENI. The CDR3 bases are TGTGCCAGCTCACCGACGGCAGGCACCCGTGTCTATGGCTACACCTTC. Its translation is CASSPTAGTRVYGYTF. Full variable domain (missing parts from reference TRBV18 and TRBJ1-2): NAGVMQNPRHLVRRRGQEARLRCSPMKGHSHVYWYRQLPEEGLKFMVYLQKENIIDESGMPKERFSAEFPKEGPSILRIQQVVRGDSAAYFCASSPTAGTRVYGYTFGSGTRLTVV.

This clonotype has a count of ten or more. The chain uses TRBV10-3 and TRBJ1-2; D gene unclear. The V end was cut by 3 bases, the J end by 4 bases, with 15 bases between. The CDR3 has 15 residues. From germline, CDR1 is ENHRY and CDR2 SYGVKD. The CDR3 loop is CAISDRKGESYGYTF. The CDR3 DNA reads TGTGCCATCAGTGATCGGAAGGGTGAGAGCTATGGCTACACCTTC.